These 31 T cell receptor beta chains came from one sample sequenced in a study of T-cell reconstitution after alpha-beta-depleted transplantation in children. Unique molecular identifiers were incorporated during preparation of the TCRbeta library. TCRdb processed the PCR reads anew with MiXCR; each CDR3 protein has one entry. This repertoire shows approximately 420,000 distinct CDR3 sequences, around 9.9% found once; its top ten account for about 5%. Specimen: PBMCs from the stem cell graft donor, collected from the stem cell graft. The receptor set was obtained from a human donor who donated a stem cell graft to a child with acute myeloid leukemia.

This clonotype was counted between two and nine times. This chain joins TRBV20-1 and TRBJ2-4, with a weak D call TRBD1 (6 bases). There are 16 residues in the CDR3. CDR1 DFQATT and CDR2 SNEGSKA come from the germline V gene (reference sequence). The V gene lost 3 bases and the J gene lost 6 bases, with 21 bases spanning the gap. The CDR3 DNA sequence: TGCAGTGCTAGTACGGACGCGGCAGGGGCATTAAACATTCAGTACTTC. It specifies CSASTDAAGALNIQYF.

This clonotype appeared many times. The chain couples TRBV10-3 to TRBJ2-6, with TRBD1 matching 9 bases. V dropped 8 bases and J dropped 0; count of bases not matched to a gene: 8. The CDR3 totals 17 residues. Germline-derived CDR1 and CDR2 are ENHRY and SYGVKD. CDR3 coding DNA: TGTGCCATCCACGCCGGGACAGGGAACTCTGGGGCCAACGTCCTGACTTTC. This encodes CAIHAGTGNSGANVLTF.

This clonotype was detected ten times or more. The chain joins TRBV6-5 to TRBJ1-1; tentative D call: TRBD1 (5 bases). This CDR3 contains 15 residues. Trimming removed 6 bases at V and 3 bases at J, with 17 bases between. Germline V gene sequence: CDR1 MNHEY, CDR2 SVGAGI. The DNA for the CDR3 is TGTGCCAGCAGCCCCGGGACGGAGGCTCACACTGAAGCTTTCTTT. This sequence encodes CASSPGTEAHTEAFF.

The gene calls are TRBV5-4 and TRBJ2-3, with 10 bases fitting TRBD2. Germline V gives CDR1 SGHNT, CDR2 YYREEE (reference sequence). The V segment lost 5 bases and the J segment 2 bases; nucleotides outside the gene matches: 5. The CDR3 sequence is 15 residues long. The CDR3 DNA is TGTGCCAGCAGTAGAGGACTAGCGGACACAGATACGCAGTATTTT. Its protein is CASSRGLADTDTQYF.

This clonotype came up many times. J is TRBJ2-1 and V is TRBV7-2; D is tentatively TRBD1 or TRBD2 (5 bases each). V was pared by 1 base and J by 14 bases, with 12 bases between. This CDR3 has 12 residues. Looked up from germline, CDR1 is SGHTA and CDR2 is FQGNSA. The DNA of the CDR3 is TGTGCCAGCAGCTTAGGGCCTCAGGGAGAGTTCTTC. It yields the protein CASSLGPQGEFF. The variable domain in full, completed from reference TRBV7-2 and TRBJ2-1, reads GAGVSQSPSNKVTEKGKDVELRCDPISGHTALYWYRQSLGQGLEFLIYFQGNSAPDKSGLPSDRFSAERTGGSVSTLTIQRTQQEDSAVYLCASSLGPQGEFFGPGTRLTVL.

This clonotype was observed a handful of times. The V and J genes are TRBV27 and TRBJ2-1; 9 positions match TRBD2. CDR1 MNHEY and CDR2 SMNVEV come from the germline V gene (reference sequence). With 7 bases clipped from V and 4 bases from J, the junction kept 2 bases outside the gene matches. The CDR3 runs 13 residues. CDR3 DNA: TGTGCCAGCAATAGCGGGGGATACAATGAGCAGTTCTTC. Translating gives CASNSGGYNEQFF.

Only a few counts were recorded for this clonotype. The J gene is TRBJ1-1, the V gene TRBV29-1; D is possibly TRBD1 (6 bases). The germline V and J ends were trimmed by 7 bases and 0 bases, with 12 bases remaining between them. The CDR3 consists of 13 residues. Germline CDR1 and CDR2: SQVTM and ANQGSEA. CDR3 region: CSALQGLNTEAFF. Written as DNA, the CDR3 is TGCAGCGCGCTACAGGGACTGAACACTGAAGCTTTCTTT.

This chain joins TRBV7-9 and TRBJ2-3; the match to TRBD2 covers 9 bases. Germline CDR1 reads SEHNR; CDR2 reads FQNEAQ (reference sequence). This CDR3 contains 17 residues. V shed 3 bases and J 2 bases; nucleotides not matched to a gene: 9. The CDR3 region has the DNA TGTGCCAGCAGCTTTGACCGGACTAGCGAGTTCACAGATACGCAGTATTTT. It specifies CASSFDRTSEFTDTQYF.

This clonotype was counted many times. V usage is TRBV5-1 and J usage is TRBJ1-1, with 7 nucleotides matching TRBD1. CDR1 SGHRS and CDR2 YFSETQ come from the germline V gene. The CDR3 has 13 residues. With V trimmed by 4 bases and J by 4 bases, 4 bases remained unmatched. CDR3 coding DNA: TGCGCCAGCAGCCTAGGACAGGCCACTGAAGCTTTCTTT. Its translation: CASSLGQATEAFF.

The CDR3 reads CASSLVGSTYNEQFF. The CDR3 bases are TGTGCCAGCAGCTTAGTCGGGAGCACCTACAATGAGCAGTTCTTC. This rearrangement joins TRBV7-2 to TRBJ2-1; D perhaps matches TRBD2 (6 bases). The CDR3 has 15 residues. V lost 1 base, J lost 2 bases, and 9 bases lay in between. CDR1 is SGHTA and CDR2 is FQGNSA in the germline V gene.

This clonotype was found many times. This chain uses TRBV5-1 with TRBJ2-7; 10 nucleotides match TRBD1. V was pared by 0 bases and J by 5 bases, with 2 bases of the junction left unmatched. The CDR3 length is 14 residues. Germline V gene lookup returns CDR1 SGHRS and CDR2 YFSETQ. The CDR3 loop reads CASSLGQGADEQYF. The CDR3 nucleotides read TGCGCCAGCAGCTTGGGACAGGGGGCGGACGAGCAGTACTTC.

The chain joins TRBV29-1 to TRBJ2-3; D is possibly TRBD2 (6 bases). The length of the CDR3 is 13 residues. V was clipped by 6 bases and J by 1 base, with 11 bases between them. Germline V gene data show CDR1 as SQVTM and CDR2 as ANQGSEA. CDR3 sequence: CSVTGVRTDTQYF. CDR3 bases: TGCAGCGTAACGGGAGTTCGCACAGATACGCAGTATTTT.

This clonotype was counted a few times. The chain uses TRBV20-1 and TRBJ2-1; TRBD2 matches at 9 bases. The CDR3 has 12 residues. The germline CDR1 and CDR2 sequences are DFQATT and SNEGSKA (reference sequence). The DNA for the CDR3 is TGCAGCTTAGCGGGAGACTACAATGAGCAGTTCTTC. Amino acids: CSLAGDYNEQFF.

In this sample, this clonotype turned up a few times. The chain employs TRBV7-6 and TRBJ2-1, with 9 bases that match TRBD1. CDR1 and CDR2 (germline): SGHVS, FNYEAQ. With 4 bases clipped from V and 9 bases from J, the junction kept 10 bases outside the gene matches. This CDR3 is built from 15 residues. In DNA, the CDR3 is TGTGCCAGCAGCTCCAGGGTGGACAGGGGATCTGAGCAGTTCTTC. Its protein is CASSSRVDRGSEQFF.

This clonotype was counted between two and nine times. For the CDR3, the DNA is TGTGCCAGCAGCTCGCCGACTAGCGGGAGGGTCTACGAGCAGTACTTC. It translates to CASSSPTSGRVYEQYF. The rearrangement joins TRBV7-2 to TRBJ2-7; TRBD2 matches at 14 bases. Trimming cost V 4 bases and J 3 bases; bases outside gene matches: 5. This CDR3 is 16 amino acids long. Germline V lookup: CDR1 SGHTA, CDR2 FQGNSA.

V gene TRBV5-1 combines with J gene TRBJ1-2, with 8 bases aligning to TRBD1. The CDR3 totals 15 residues. With 0 bases clipped from V and 2 bases from J, the junction kept 3 bases outside the gene matches. The germline V gene encodes CDR1 SGHRS and CDR2 YFSETQ. CDR3 protein: CASSLETGANYGYTF. The CDR3 bases are TGCGCCAGCAGCTTGGAGACAGGGGCAAACTATGGCTACACCTTC. Looking up the rest from reference TRBV5-1 and TRBJ1-2 gives the full variable domain: KAGVTQTPRYLIKTRGQQVTLSCSPISGHRSVSWYQQTPGQGLQFLFEYFSETQRNKGNFPGRFSGRQFSNSRSEMNVSTLELGDSALYLCASSLETGANYGYTFGSGTRLTVV.

This chain links TRBV20-1 with TRBJ2-1; 12 positions agree with TRBD2. The junction had 9 bases not matched to a gene; V was cut back by 0 bases and J by 9 bases. The CDR3 sequence is 16 residues long. Germline lookup yields CDR1 DFQATT and CDR2 SNEGSKA (reference sequence). CDR3 DNA: TGCAGTGCTAGAGACGCACTAGCGGGAGGCCGATCTGAGCAGTTCTTC. Protein sequence: CSARDALAGGRSEQFF.

The chain employs TRBV10-3 and TRBJ1-1; tentatively, D is TRBD1 (6 bases). The CDR3 is 14 residues long. The V gene's germline CDR1 is ENHRY and CDR2 SYGVKD. V was cut by 10 bases and J by 7 bases, with 22 bases left in between. Here the CDR3 DNA reads TGTGCCACCGGAGGACAGAGGGTTCCCCATGAAGCTTTCTTT. Amino acid sequence: CATGGQRVPHEAFF.

V usage is TRBV25-1 and J usage is TRBJ1-6, with D maybe TRBD1 (5 bases). This CDR3 comprises 18 residues. V was pared by 3 bases and J by 2 bases, with 17 bases between. The germline CDR1 and CDR2 sequences are MGHDK and SYGVNS. The CDR3 region has the DNA TGTGCCAGCAGTGAGGGACCAACGCTAGGCGCCTATAATTCACCCCTCCACTTT. It translates to CASSEGPTLGAYNSPLHF.

This clonotype has more than one count but fewer than ten. The chain recombines TRBV6-1 with TRBJ2-5, with 7 bases matching TRBD1. The CDR3 length is 16 residues. With 3 bases clipped from V and 1 base from J, the junction kept 8 bases outside the gene matches. The germline V gene encodes CDR1 MNHNS and CDR2 SASEGT. The CDR3 here is CASSDAQGTGQETQYF. In DNA, the CDR3 is TGTGCCAGCAGTGACGCACAGGGGACCGGCCAAGAGACCCAGTACTTC.

This clonotype has at least ten counts. V and J are TRBV12-3 or TRBV12-4 and TRBJ2-5; D is uncertain. The CDR3 spans 15 residues. Trimming took 2 bases from V and 6 from J, leaving 16 bases between them. CDR3 residues: CASSLYSPGEKTQYF. For the CDR3, the DNA is TGTGCCAGCAGTTTATATTCACCAGGCGAAAAGACCCAGTACTTC.

This chain links TRBV3-1 with TRBJ2-5; D remains unclear. V was shortened by 3 bases and J by 1 base, with 12 bases between the two germline ends. CDR1 and CDR2 from the germline V gene are LGHDT and YNNKEL (reference sequence). This CDR3 is built from 15 residues. The CDR3 DNA reads as TGTGCCAGCAGCCATCGGCGGCAGAGCCAAGAGACCCAGTACTTC. Its protein product is CASSHRRQSQETQYF.

This rearrangement joins TRBV7-8 to TRBJ2-7, with a weak D call TRBD1 (6 bases). Germline values: CDR1 SGHVS, CDR2 FQNEAQ. This CDR3 contains 13 residues. Between the trimmed V and J ends, which lost 1 base and 7 bases, there was a span of 11 bases. CDR3 protein: CASSLVGAREQYV. The CDR3 coding sequence is TGTGCCAGCAGCTTAGTGGGGGCTAGGGAGCAGTACGTC.

This chain links TRBV12-3 or TRBV12-4 with TRBJ2-5, with 10 nucleotides matching TRBD1. CDR3 size: 15 residues. The J segment lost 6 bases and the V segment lost 6 bases, leaving 10 bases of the junction unmatched. CDR3 in DNA: TGTGCCAGCAGCCCACGACAGGGGGCCGAAAAGACCCAGTACTTC. It specifies CASSPRQGAEKTQYF.

The rearrangement joins TRBV2 to TRBJ1-6, with D hard to call. In germline, CDR1 is SNHLY, CDR2 FYNNEI. Trimming left V 7 bases short and J 0 bases short, with 7 bases between. This CDR3 spans 14 amino acids. The CDR3 nucleotides are TGTGCCAGCAATCCGAGCTCCTATAATTCACCCCTCCACTTT. Encoded protein: CASNPSSYNSPLHF.

This sequence joins TRBV4-2 and TRBJ2-5; TRBD2 matches at 8 bases. Germline CDR1 is LGHNA and CDR2 is YNFKEQ. V trimming: 2 bases; J trimming: 5 bases; junction bases outside the gene matches: 4. The CDR3 sequence is 14 residues long. CDR3 in amino acids: CASSQKAGAETQYF. DNA for the CDR3: TGTGCCAGCAGCCAAAAAGCGGGAGCTGAGACCCAGTACTTC.

This clonotype occurred many times. The V and J genes are TRBV10-3 and TRBJ2-5; no clear D. Deletions cut 7 bases from V and 5 bases from J, with 8 bases between. The length of the CDR3 is 11 residues. Germline V gene sequence: CDR1 ENHRY, CDR2 SYGVKD. The CDR3 nucleotides read TGTGCCATCAAGACACAGGAGACCCAGTACTTC. As protein: CAIKTQETQYF.

The chain recombines TRBV9 with TRBJ2-3, with unresolved D. V lost 3 bases and J lost 4, with 6 bases in between. Germline CDR1 SGDLS, CDR2 YYNGEE. This CDR3 is built from 12 residues. CDR3 amino acids: CASSGNADTQYF. The CDR3 DNA is TGTGCCAGCAGCGGGAATGCAGATACGCAGTATTTT.

The genes are TRBV9 and TRBJ2-1; D possibly corresponds to TRBD2 (6 bases). The CDR3 sequence is 14 residues long. V lost 0 bases and J lost 7, with 11 bases in between. CDR1 SGDLS and CDR2 YYNGEE come from the germline V gene. The CDR3 nucleotides read TGTGCCAGCAGCGTAGCGGGAGATAATAATGAGCAGTTCTTC. As protein: CASSVAGDNNEQFF.

In its sample, this clonotype was seen many times. This sequence joins TRBV6-5 and TRBJ2-5; D may correspond to TRBD1 or TRBD2 (5 bases each). Germline loops: CDR1 MNHEY, CDR2 SVGAGI. With 7 bases removed from V and 7 bases from J, the gap between germline ends came to 13 bases. This CDR3 is 12 amino acids long. CDR3 residues: CASTSPGGTQYF. Written as DNA, the CDR3 is TGTGCCAGCACCTCACCTGGGGGGACCCAGTACTTC.

At least ten counts were recorded for this clonotype. The gene calls are TRBV2 and TRBJ1-5, with D hard to call. Per the germline V gene, CDR1 is SNHLY and CDR2 is FYNNEI. The CDR3 runs to 12 residues. V lost 7 bases to trimming and J lost 4 bases, with 8 bases between them. The CDR3 DNA is TGTGCCAGCAAGTCGGCAAATCAGCCCCAGCATTTT. It translates to CASKSANQPQHF.